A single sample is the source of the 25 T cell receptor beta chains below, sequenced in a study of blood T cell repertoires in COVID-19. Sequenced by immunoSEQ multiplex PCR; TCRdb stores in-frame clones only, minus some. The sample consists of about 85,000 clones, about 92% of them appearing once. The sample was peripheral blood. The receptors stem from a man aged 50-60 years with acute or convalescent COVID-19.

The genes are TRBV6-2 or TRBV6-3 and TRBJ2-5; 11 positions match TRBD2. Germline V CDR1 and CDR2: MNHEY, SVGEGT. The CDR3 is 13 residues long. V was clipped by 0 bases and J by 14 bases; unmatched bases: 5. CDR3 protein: CASSYSGLAAPYF. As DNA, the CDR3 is TGTGCCAGCAGTTACTCGGGACTAGCGGCCCCTTACTTC.

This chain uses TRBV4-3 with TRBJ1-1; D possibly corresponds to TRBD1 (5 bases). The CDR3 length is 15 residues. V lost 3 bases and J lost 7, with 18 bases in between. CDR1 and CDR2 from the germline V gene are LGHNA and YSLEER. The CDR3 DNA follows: TGCGCCAGCAGCCATCAACAGTGGGGGGAGGGTGAAGCTTTCTTT. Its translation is CASSHQQWGEGEAFF.

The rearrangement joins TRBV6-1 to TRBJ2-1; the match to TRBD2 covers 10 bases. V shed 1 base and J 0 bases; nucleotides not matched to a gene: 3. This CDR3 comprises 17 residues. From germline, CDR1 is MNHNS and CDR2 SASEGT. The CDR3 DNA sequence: TGTGCCAGCAGTGAAGGACTAGCGGGTCCCTCCTACAATGAGCAGTTCTTC. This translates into CASSEGLAGPSYNEQFF.

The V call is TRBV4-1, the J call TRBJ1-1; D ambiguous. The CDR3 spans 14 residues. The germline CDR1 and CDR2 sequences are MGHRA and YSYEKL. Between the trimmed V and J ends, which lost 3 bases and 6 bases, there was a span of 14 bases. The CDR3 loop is CASSHVGESPEAFF. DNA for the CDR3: TGCGCCAGCAGCCATGTCGGGGAATCCCCTGAAGCTTTCTTT.

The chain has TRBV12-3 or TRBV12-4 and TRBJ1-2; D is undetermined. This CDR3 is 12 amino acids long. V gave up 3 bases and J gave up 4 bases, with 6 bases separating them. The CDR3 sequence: CASSFGGYGYTF. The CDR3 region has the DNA TGTGCCAGCAGTTTCGGAGGCTATGGCTACACCTTC.

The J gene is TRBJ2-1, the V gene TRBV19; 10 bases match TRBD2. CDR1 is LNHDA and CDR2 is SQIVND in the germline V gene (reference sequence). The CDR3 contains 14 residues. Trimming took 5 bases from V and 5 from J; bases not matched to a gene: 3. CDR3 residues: CASSLLAGDNEQFF. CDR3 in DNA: TGTGCCAGTAGTCTCCTAGCGGGGGACAATGAGCAGTTCTTC.

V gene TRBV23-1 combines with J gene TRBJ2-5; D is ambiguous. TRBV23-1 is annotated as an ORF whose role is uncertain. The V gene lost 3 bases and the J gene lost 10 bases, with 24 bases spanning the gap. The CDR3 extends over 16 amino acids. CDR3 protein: CASSHPTSVLSKNQYF. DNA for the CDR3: TGCGCCAGCAGTCATCCCACCAGCGTCCTAAGTAAAAACCAGTACTTC.

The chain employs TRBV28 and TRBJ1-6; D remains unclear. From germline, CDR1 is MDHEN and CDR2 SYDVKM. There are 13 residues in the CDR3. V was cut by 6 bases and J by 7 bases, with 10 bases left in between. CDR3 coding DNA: TGTGCCAGCAGGTATACGGGGAATTCACCCCTCCACTTT. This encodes CASRYTGNSPLHF.

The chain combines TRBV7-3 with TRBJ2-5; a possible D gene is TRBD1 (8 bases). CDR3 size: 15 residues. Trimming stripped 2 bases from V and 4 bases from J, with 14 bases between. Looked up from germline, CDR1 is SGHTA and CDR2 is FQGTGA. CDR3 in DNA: TGTGCCAGCAGCTTATCACAGGGGGGGCGAGAGACCCAGTACTTC. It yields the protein CASSLSQGGRETQYF.

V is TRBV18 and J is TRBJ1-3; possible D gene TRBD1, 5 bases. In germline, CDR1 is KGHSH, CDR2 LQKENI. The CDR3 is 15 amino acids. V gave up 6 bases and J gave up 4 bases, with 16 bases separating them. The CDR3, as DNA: TGTGCCAGCTCGCCCCTAGGGGCAGAAGGAAACACCATATATTTT. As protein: CASSPLGAEGNTIYF.

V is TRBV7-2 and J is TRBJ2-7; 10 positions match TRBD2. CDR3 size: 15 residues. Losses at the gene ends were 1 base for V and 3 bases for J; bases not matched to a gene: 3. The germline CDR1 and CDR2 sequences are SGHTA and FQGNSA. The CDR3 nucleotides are TGTGCCAGCAGCTTAGGAAGGACTAGCGGCTACGAGCAGTACTTC. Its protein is CASSLGRTSGYEQYF.

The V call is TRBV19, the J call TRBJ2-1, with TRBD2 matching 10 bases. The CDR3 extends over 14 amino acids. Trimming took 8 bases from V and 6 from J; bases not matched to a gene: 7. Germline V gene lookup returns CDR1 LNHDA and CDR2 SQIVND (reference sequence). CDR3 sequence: CASQNSGRSNEQFF. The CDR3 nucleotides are TGTGCCAGTCAAAATAGCGGGAGGTCCAATGAGCAGTTCTTC.

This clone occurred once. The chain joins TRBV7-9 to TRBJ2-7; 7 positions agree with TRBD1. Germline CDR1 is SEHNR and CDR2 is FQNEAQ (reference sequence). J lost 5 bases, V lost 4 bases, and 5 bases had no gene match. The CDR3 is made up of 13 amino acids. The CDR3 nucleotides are TGTGCCAGCAGCTGGACAGGCCCCAACGAGCAGTACTTC. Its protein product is CASSWTGPNEQYF.

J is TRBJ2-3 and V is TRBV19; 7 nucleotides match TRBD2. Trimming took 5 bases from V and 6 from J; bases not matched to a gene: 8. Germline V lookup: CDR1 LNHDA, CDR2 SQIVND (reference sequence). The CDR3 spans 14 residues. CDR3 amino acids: CASSPSSGTDTQYF. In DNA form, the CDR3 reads TGTGCCAGTAGTCCCTCCAGCGGGACCGATACGCAGTATTTT.

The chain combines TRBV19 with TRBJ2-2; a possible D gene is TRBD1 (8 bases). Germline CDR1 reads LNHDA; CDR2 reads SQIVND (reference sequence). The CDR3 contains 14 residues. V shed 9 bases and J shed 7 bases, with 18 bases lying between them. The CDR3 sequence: CASKRTGRGGELFF. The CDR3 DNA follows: TGTGCCAGCAAACGGACAGGGAGGGGCGGGGAGCTGTTTTTT.

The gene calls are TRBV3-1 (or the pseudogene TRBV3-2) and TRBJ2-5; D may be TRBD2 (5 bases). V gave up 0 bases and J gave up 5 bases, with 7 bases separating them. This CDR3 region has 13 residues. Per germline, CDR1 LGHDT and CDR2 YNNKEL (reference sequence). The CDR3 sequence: CASSQDREETQYF. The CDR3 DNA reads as TGTGCCAGCAGCCAAGATAGGGAGGAGACCCAGTACTTC.

This CDR3 is CASSLAAGWGTDTQYF. DNA of the CDR3: TGCGCCAGCAGCTTGGCGGCGGGATGGGGCACAGATACGCAGTATTTT. The V call is TRBV5-1, the J call TRBJ2-3; D perhaps matches TRBD2 (6 bases). Looked up from germline, CDR1 is SGHRS and CDR2 is YFSETQ. The CDR3 consists of 16 residues. With 0 bases removed from V and 1 base from J, the gap between germline ends came to 12 bases.

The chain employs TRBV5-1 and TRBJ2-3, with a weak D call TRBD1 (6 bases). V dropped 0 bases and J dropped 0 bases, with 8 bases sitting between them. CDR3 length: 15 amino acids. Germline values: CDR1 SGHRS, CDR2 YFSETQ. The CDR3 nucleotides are TGCGCCAGCAGCTTGGAGGACAGTAGCACAGATACGCAGTATTTT. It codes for CASSLEDSSTDTQYF.

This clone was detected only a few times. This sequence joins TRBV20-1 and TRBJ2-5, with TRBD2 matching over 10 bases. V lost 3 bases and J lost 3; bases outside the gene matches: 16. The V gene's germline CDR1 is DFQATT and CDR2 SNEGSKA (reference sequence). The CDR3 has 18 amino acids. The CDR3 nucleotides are TGCAGTGCTAGTGACCGGGAACTAGCGGGAAGGAGGAAAGAGACCCAGTACTTC. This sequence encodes CSASDRELAGRRKETQYF.

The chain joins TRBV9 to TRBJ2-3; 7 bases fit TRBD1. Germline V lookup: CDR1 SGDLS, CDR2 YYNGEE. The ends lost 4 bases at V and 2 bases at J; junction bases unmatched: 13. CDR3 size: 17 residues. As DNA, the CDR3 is TGTGCCAGCAGCCCATCACCGGGACAGAGAATCACAGATACGCAGTATTTT. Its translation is CASSPSPGQRITDTQYF.

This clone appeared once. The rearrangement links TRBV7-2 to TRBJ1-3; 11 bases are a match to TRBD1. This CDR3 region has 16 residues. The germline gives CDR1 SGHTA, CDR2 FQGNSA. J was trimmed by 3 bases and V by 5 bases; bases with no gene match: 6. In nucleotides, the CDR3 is TGTGCCAGCAGCCTAGGACAGGGGGCGGGTGGAAACACCATATATTTT. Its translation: CASSLGQGAGGNTIYF.

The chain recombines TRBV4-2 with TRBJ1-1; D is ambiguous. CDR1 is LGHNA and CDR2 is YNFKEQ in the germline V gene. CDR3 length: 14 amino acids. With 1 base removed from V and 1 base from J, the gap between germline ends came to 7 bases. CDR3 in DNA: TGTGCCAGCAGCCAAGTTGTACAGAACACTGAAGCTTTCTTT. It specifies CASSQVVQNTEAFF.

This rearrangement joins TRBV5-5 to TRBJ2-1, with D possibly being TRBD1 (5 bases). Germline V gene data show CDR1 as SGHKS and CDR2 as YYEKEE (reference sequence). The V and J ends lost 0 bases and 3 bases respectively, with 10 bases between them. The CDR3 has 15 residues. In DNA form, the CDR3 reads TGTGCCAGCAGCTTGGCCCCCCAGGGCTACAATGAGCAGTTCTTC. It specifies CASSLAPQGYNEQFF.

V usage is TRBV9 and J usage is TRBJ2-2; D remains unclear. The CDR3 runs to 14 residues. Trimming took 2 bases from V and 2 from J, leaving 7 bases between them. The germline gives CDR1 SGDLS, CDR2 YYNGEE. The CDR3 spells CASSVGPNTGELFF. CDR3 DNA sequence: TGTGCCAGCAGCGTGGGCCCCAACACCGGGGAGCTGTTTTTT.

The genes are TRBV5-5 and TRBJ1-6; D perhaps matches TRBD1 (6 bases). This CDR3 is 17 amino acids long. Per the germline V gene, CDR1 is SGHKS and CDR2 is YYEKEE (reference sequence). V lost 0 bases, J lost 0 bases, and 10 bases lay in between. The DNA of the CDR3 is TGTGCCAGCAGCTTGGTAGGACAGAGCTCCTATAATTCACCCCTCCACTTT. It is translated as CASSLVGQSSYNSPLHF. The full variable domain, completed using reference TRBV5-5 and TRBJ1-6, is DAGVTQSPTHLIKTRGQQVTLRCSPISGHKSVSWYQQVLGQGPQFIFQYYEKEERGRGNFPDRFSARQFPNYSSELNVNALLLGDSALYLCASSLVGQSSYNSPLHFGNGTRLTVT.